This paragraph covers one T cell receptor beta chain sequence. Reverse transcription used 0.5 to 1 ug RNA and random hexamers. TCRdb used MiXCR to reprocess the immunoSEQ multiplex PCR reads, holding one entry per CDR3 protein. This sample has 330,000 or so distinct CDR3 sequences, with about 89% found just once. The sample originates from a study of CD8 T cells in Susac syndrome. The TCR was taken from a human donor with multiple sclerosis. Source material: CD8+ T cells from PBMCs.

The CDR3 region is CASSRPSVGGLDEQYF. CDR3 sequence (DNA): TGCGCCAGCAGCCGCCCCTCGGTAGGGGGGTTGGACGAGCAGTACTTC. V is TRBV4-1 and J is TRBJ2-7, with D perhaps being TRBD1 or TRBD2 (6 bases each). The germline V gene encodes CDR1 MGHRA and CDR2 YSYEKL. This CDR3 is built from 16 residues. Trimming left V 4 bases short and J 5 bases short, with 21 bases between.